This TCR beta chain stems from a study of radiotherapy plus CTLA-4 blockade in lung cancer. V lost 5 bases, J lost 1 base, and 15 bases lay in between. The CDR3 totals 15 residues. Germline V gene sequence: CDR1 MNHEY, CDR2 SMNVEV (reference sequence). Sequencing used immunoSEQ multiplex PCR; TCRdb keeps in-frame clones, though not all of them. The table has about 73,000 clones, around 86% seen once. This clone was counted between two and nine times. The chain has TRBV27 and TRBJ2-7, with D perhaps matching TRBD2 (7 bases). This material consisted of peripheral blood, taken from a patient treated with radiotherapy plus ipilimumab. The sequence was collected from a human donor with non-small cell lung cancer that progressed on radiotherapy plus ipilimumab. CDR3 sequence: CASSPGGGGSYEQYF. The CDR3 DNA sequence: TGTGCCAGCAGTCCCGGAGGGGGGGGGTCCTACGAGCAGTACTTC.